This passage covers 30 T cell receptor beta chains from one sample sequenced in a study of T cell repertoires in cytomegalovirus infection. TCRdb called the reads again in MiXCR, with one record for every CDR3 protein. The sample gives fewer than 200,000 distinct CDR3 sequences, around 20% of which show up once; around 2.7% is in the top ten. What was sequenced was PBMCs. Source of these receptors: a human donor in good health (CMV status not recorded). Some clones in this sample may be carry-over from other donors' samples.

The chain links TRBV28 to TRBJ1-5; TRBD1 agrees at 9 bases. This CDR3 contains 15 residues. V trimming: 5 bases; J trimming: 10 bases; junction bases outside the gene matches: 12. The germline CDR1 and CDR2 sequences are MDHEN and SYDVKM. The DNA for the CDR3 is TGTGCCAGCAGTATCGTATTACAGGGGGCCTTACCCCAGCATTTT. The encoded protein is CASSIVLQGALPQHF.

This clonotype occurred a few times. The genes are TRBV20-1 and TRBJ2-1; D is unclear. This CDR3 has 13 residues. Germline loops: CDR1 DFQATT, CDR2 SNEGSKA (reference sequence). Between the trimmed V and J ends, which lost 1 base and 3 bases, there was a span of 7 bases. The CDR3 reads CSARALDYNEQFF. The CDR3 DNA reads TGCAGTGCTAGAGCCCTAGACTACAATGAGCAGTTCTTC.

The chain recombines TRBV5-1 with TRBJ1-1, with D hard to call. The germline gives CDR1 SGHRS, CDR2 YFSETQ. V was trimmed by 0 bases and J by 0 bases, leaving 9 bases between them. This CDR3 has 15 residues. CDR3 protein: CASSLEFQMNTEAFF. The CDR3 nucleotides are TGCGCCAGCAGCTTGGAATTCCAAATGAACACTGAAGCTTTCTTT.

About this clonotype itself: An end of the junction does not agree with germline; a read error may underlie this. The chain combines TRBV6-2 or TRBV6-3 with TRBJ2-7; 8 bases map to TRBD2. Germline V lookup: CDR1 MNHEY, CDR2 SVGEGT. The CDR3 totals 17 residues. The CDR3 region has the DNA TGTGCCACCTTAAACCCAAGCGGGAGTACGCCCTCCGACGAGCAGTACTTC. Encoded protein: CATLNPSGSTPSDEQYF.

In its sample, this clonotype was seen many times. CDR3 residues: CASSQTGQPPEQFF. The CDR3 DNA reads TGCGCCAGCAGCCAAACGGGCCAGCCACCTGAGCAGTTCTTC. The chain couples TRBV4-1 to TRBJ2-1; D ambiguous. V was shortened by 2 bases and J by 9 bases, with 14 bases between the two germline ends. The CDR3 runs 14 residues. The germline V gene has CDR1 MGHRA and CDR2 YSYEKL.

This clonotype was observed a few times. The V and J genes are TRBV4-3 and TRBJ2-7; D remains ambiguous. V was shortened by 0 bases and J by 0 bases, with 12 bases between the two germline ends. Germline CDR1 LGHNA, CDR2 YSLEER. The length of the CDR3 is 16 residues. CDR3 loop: CASSQDYARTSYEQYF. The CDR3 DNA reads TGCGCCAGCAGCCAAGATTATGCCAGAACCTCCTACGAGCAGTACTTC.

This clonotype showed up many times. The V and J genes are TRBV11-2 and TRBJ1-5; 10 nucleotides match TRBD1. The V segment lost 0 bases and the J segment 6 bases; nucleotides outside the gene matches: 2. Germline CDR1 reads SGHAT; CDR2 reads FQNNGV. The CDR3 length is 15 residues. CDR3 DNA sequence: TGTGCCAGCAGCTTAGAGACAGGGGGCTTTCAGCCCCAGCATTTT. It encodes CASSLETGGFQPQHF. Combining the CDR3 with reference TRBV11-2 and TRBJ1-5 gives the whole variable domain EAGVAQSPRYKIIEKRQSVAFWCNPISGHATLYWYQQILGQGPKLLIQFQNNGVVDDSQLPKDRFSAERLKGVDSTLKIQPAKLEDSAVYLCASSLETGGFQPQHFGDGTRLSIL.

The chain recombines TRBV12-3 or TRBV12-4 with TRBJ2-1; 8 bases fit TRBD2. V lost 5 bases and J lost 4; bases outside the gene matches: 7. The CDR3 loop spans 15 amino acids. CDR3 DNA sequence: TGTGCCAGCAGTCAGGACGGGGGGGCTTACAATGAGCAGTTCTTC. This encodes CASSQDGGAYNEQFF.

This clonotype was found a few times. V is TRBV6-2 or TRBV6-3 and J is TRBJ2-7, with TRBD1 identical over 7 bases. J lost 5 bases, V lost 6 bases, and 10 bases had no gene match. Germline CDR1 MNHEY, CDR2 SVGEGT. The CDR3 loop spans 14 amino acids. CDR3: CASSPGTVRNEQYF. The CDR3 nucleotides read TGTGCCAGCAGCCCCGGGACAGTAAGGAACGAGCAGTACTTC.

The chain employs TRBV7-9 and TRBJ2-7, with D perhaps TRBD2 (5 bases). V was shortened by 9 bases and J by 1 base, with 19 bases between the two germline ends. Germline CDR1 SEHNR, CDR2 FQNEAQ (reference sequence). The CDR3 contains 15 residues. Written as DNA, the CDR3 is TGTGCCAGTAGCCATACTCTCGGGGTGTCCTACGAGCAGTACTTC. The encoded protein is CASSHTLGVSYEQYF.

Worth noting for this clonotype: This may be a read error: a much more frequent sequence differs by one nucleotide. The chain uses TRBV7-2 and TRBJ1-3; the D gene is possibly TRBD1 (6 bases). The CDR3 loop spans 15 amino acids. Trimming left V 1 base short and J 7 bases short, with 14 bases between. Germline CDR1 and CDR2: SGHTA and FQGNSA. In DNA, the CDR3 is TGTGCCAGCAGCTTAGTCGGGGGGCTTGGGAACACCATATATTTT. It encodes CASSLVGGLGNTIYF.

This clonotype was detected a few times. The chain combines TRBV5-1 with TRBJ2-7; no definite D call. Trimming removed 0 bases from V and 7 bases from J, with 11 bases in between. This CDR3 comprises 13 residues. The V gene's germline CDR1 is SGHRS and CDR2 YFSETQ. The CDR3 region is CASSLAPQREQYF. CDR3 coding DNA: TGCGCCAGCAGCTTGGCCCCCCAGAGGGAGCAGTACTTC.

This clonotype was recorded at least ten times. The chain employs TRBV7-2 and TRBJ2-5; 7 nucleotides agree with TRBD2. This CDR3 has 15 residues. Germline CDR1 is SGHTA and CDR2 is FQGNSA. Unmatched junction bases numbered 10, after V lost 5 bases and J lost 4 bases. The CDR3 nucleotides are TGTGCCAGCAGCCCCCCTACTGGCGGGGGAGAGACCCAGTACTTC. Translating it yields CASSPPTGGGETQYF.

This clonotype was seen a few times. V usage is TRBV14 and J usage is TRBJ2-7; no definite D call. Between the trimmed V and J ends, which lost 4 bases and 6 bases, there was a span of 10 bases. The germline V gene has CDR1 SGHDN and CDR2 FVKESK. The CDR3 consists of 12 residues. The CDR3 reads CASSPYGVEQYF. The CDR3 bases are TGTGCCAGCAGCCCCTATGGCGTCGAGCAGTACTTC.

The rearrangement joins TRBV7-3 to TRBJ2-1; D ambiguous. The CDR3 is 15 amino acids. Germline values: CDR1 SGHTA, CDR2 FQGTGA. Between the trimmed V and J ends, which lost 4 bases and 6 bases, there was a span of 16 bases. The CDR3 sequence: CASSSNTGWFNEQFF. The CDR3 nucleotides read TGTGCCAGCAGCTCCAACACGGGCTGGTTCAATGAGCAGTTCTTC.

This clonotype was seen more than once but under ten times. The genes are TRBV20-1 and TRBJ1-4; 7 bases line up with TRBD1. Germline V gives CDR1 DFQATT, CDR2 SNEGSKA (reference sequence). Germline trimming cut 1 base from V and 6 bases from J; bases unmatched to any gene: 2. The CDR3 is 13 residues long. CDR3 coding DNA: TGCAGTGCTAGAGGGACAGGAGATGAAAAACTGTTTTTT. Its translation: CSARGTGDEKLFF.

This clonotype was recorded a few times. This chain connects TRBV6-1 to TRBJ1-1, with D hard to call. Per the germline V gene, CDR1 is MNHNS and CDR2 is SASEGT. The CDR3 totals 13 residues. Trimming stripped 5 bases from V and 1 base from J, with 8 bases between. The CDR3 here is CASSPDENTEAFF. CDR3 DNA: TGTGCCAGCAGTCCTGACGAGAACACTGAAGCTTTCTTT.

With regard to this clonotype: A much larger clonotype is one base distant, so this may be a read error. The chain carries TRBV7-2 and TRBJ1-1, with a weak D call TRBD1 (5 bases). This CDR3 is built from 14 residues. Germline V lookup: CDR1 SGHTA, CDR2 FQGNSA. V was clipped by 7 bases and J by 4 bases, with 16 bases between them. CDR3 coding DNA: TGTACCAGCACCCCGGCCGGGGGAACCACTGAAGCTTTCTTT. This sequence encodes CTSTPAGGTTEAFF.

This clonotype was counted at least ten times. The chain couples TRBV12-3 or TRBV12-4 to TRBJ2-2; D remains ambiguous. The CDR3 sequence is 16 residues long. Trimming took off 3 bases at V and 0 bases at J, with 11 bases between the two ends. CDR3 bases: TGTGCCAGCAGTTTGGCCGGCAGCCCGAACACCGGGGAGCTGTTTTTT. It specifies CASSLAGSPNTGELFF.

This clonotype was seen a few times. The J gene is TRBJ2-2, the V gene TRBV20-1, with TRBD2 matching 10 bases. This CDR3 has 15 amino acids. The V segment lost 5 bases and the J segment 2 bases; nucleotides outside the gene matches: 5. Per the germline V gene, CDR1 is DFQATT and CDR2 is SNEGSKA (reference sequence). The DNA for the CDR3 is TGCAGTGCTCCGAGCGGGGGGGCTAACACCGGGGAGCTGTTTTTT. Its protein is CSAPSGGANTGELFF.

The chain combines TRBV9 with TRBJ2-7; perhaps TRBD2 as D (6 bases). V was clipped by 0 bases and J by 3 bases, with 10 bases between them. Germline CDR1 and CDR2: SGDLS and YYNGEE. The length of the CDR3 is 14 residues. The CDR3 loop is CASSVDPGDYEQYF. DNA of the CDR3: TGTGCCAGCAGCGTAGATCCGGGAGACTACGAGCAGTACTTC.

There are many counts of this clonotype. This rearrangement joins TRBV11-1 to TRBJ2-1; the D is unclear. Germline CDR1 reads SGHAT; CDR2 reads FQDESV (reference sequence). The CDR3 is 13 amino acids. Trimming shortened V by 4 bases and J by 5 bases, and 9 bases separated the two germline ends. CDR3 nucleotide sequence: TGTGCCAGCAGCTACGGTAGTGACAATGAGCAGTTCTTC. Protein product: CASSYGSDNEQFF.

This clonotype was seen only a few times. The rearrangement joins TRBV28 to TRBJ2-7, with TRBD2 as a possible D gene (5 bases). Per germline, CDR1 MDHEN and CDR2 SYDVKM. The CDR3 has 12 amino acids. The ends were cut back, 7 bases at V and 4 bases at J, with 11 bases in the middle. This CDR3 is CASTGNRYEQYF. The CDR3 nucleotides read TGTGCCAGCACCGGGAACAGATACGAGCAGTACTTC.

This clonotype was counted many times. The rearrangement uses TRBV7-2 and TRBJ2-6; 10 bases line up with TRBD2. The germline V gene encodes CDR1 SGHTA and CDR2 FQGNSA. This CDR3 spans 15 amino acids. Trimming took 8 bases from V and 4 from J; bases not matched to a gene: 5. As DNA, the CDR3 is TGTGCCAGCGGAGCGGGAGGGCTAGGGGCCAACGTCCTGACTTTC. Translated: CASGAGGLGANVLTF. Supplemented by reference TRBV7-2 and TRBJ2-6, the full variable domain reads GAGVSQSPSNKVTEKGKDVELRCDPISGHTALYWYRQSLGQGLEFLIYFQGNSAPDKSGLPSDRFSAERTGGSVSTLTIQRTQQEDSAVYLCASGAGGLGANVLTFGAGSRLTVL.

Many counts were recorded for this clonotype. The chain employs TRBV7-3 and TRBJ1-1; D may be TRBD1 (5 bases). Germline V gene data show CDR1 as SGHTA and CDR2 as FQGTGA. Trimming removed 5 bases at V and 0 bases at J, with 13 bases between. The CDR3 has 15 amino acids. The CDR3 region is CASSRDGQLNTEAFF. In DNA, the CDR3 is TGTGCCAGCAGCCGGGACGGACAATTGAACACTGAAGCTTTCTTT.

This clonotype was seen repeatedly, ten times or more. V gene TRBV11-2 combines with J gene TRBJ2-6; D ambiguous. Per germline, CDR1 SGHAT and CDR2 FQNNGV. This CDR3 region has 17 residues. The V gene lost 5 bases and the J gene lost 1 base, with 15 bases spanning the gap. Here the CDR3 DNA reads TGTGCCAGCAGCCCCCGAATTGGCGATTCTGGGGCCAACGTCCTGACTTTC. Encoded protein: CASSPRIGDSGANVLTF.

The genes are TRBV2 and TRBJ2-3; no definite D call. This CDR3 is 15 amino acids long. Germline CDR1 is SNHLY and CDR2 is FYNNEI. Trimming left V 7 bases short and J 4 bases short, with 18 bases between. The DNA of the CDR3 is TGTGCCAGCAAATTTTCCGTGGGCCTAGCAGATACGCAGTATTTT. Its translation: CASKFSVGLADTQYF.

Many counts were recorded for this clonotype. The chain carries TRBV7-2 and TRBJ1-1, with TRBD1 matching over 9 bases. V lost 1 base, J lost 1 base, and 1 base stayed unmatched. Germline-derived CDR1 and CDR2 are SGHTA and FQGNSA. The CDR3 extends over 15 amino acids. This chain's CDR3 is CASSLGGQGNTEAFF. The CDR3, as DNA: TGTGCCAGCAGCTTAGGGGGACAGGGGAACACTGAAGCTTTCTTT.

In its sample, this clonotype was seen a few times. CDR3 bases: TGTGCCAGCAGCGTAGAGCCCCTCAATCAGCCCCAGCATTTT. Translating it yields CASSVEPLNQPQHF. The chain joins TRBV9 to TRBJ1-5; D unresolved. CDR1 SGDLS and CDR2 YYNGEE come from the germline V gene. The CDR3 runs 14 residues. V lost 0 bases and J lost 3, with 7 bases in between.

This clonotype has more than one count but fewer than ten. The CDR3 sequence is CASRPGGVDTGELFF. The CDR3 bases are TGCGCCAGCAGGCCGGGGGGGGTCGACACCGGGGAGCTGTTTTTT. The V and J genes are TRBV5-1 and TRBJ2-2, with 8 bases fitting TRBD2. V was pared by 5 bases and J by 3 bases, with 6 bases of the junction left unmatched. The V gene's germline CDR1 is SGHRS and CDR2 YFSETQ. This CDR3 region has 15 residues.